This T cell receptor (beta chain) came from a study of T cells in tumors after PD-1 blockade. Overall study: Patients had no prior checkpoint blockade, systemic immunosuppressants, or anti-cancer therapy within 4 weeks.

This clone was seen a handful of times. Clones were sequenced by immunoSEQ multiplex PCR, and TCRdb holds only the in-frame ones, with some missing. The data show 11,000 to 15,000 clones, roughly four fifths seen once. CDR1 and CDR2 from the germline V gene are MDHEN and SYDVKM. This CDR3 has 13 residues. V lost 1 base to trimming and J lost 5 bases, with 8 bases between them. This chain connects TRBV28 to TRBJ1-1, with D hard to call. The sequencing used PBMCs, collected after anti-PD-1 treatment. The clonotype was recovered from a human donor with basal cell carcinoma. CDR3 in amino acids: CASSLYLGTEAFF. As DNA, the CDR3 is TGTGCCAGCAGTTTATATCTAGGGACTGAAGCTTTCTTT.